This entry lists 15 T cell receptor beta chains sequenced from one sample in a study of stem cell transplantation in POMP-related autoinflammatory disease. Profiled with immunoSEQ multiplex PCR; TCRdb holds only in-frame clones, not every one. The table includes roughly 6,400 clones, over 80% detected once. Sequences were obtained from a CXCR5-defined cell subset from PBMCs. Receptors were obtained from a human donor in good health.

The gene calls are TRBV2 and TRBJ1-1; D ambiguous. The CDR3 runs to 13 residues. Germline-derived CDR1 and CDR2 are SNHLY and FYNNEI. The V end lost 5 bases, the J end lost 5 bases, and 12 bases lay between the germline ends. CDR3 in DNA: TGTGCCAGCAGTTTAAGGGTAATTACTGAAGCTTTCTTT. It yields the protein CASSLRVITEAFF.

This rearrangement joins TRBV28 to TRBJ2-3, with 8 nucleotides matching TRBD2. This CDR3 contains 15 residues. After removal of 8 bases from V and 1 base from J, the junction contained 8 bases not matched to a gene. From germline, CDR1 is MDHEN and CDR2 SYDVKM. The CDR3: CASGDISGGTDTQYF. In DNA form, the CDR3 reads TGTGCCAGCGGCGATATTAGCGGGGGCACAGATACGCAGTATTTT.

This clone occurred a few times. The J gene is TRBJ2-1, the V gene TRBV10-1; possibly TRBD1 for D (5 bases). Trimming took off 0 bases at V and 4 bases at J, with 19 bases between the two ends. In germline, CDR1 is WNHNN, CDR2 SYGVQD (reference sequence). There are 18 residues in the CDR3. CDR3 in amino acids: CASSESIKVHRSYNEQFF. Here the CDR3 DNA reads TGCGCCAGCAGTGAGTCGATAAAGGTTCACAGGTCGTACAATGAGCAGTTCTTC.

The rearrangement joins TRBV9 to TRBJ2-7; D perhaps matches TRBD2 (5 bases). Trimming cost V 4 bases and J 4 bases, with 15 bases left between them. Germline CDR1 reads SGDLS; CDR2 reads YYNGEE. The CDR3 is 14 amino acids. The CDR3 DNA is TGTGCCAGCAGCCATGGTTTTGGAGGATACGAGCAGTACTTC. It yields the protein CASSHGFGGYEQYF.

V is TRBV19 and J is TRBJ1-1; 10 nucleotides agree with TRBD1. The CDR3 is made up of 13 amino acids. Germline CDR1 reads LNHDA; CDR2 reads SQIVND (reference sequence). V lost 6 bases, J lost 3 bases, and 1 base stayed unmatched. The chain's CDR3 is CASRDRGDTEAFF. The CDR3 DNA reads TGTGCCAGTAGGGACAGGGGGGACACTGAAGCTTTCTTT.

The chain links TRBV6-1 to TRBJ1-2, with D perhaps TRBD1 (5 bases). Germline CDR1 MNHNS, CDR2 SASEGT. The V end lost 0 bases, the J end lost 8 bases, and 13 bases lay between the germline ends. The CDR3 runs 14 residues. In nucleotides, the CDR3 is TGTGCCAGCAGTGAAGCTGGGGGATTGGCGGGCTACACCTTC. Translating gives CASSEAGGLAGYTF.

This chain links TRBV27 with TRBJ2-1, with TRBD1 as a possible D gene (5 bases). Per germline, CDR1 MNHEY and CDR2 SMNVEV (reference sequence). Trimming removed 6 bases from V and 6 bases from J, with 9 bases in between. The CDR3 length is 12 residues. The CDR3 DNA reads TGTGCCAGCAGAGGGGTGTTCAATGAGCAGTTCTTC. Protein: CASRGVFNEQFF.

The genes are TRBV5-8 and TRBJ1-1, with 8 bases fitting TRBD1. The CDR3 extends over 14 amino acids. Germline V gene data show CDR1 as SGHTS and CDR2 as YDEGEE. V lost 0 bases and J lost 5; bases outside the gene matches: 3. The CDR3 DNA is TGTGCCAGCAGCTTGGGGGACAGGAGGACTGAAGCTTTCTTT. Translated: CASSLGDRRTEAFF.

The chain is built from TRBV18 and TRBJ2-3; D perhaps matches TRBD2 (6 bases). Germline V gene lookup returns CDR1 KGHSH and CDR2 LQKENI. This CDR3 is built from 13 residues. Between the trimmed V and J ends, which lost 0 bases and 5 bases, there was a span of 6 bases. The CDR3 is CASSPPGGDTQYF. The CDR3 coding sequence is TGTGCCAGCTCACCACCGGGGGGAGATACGCAGTATTTT.

The chain has TRBV7-9 and TRBJ2-2, with 9 bases fitting TRBD2. CDR1 is SEHNR and CDR2 is FQNEAQ in the germline V gene (reference sequence). This CDR3 contains 16 residues. The junction had 5 bases not matched to a gene; V was cut back by 4 bases and J by 2 bases. For the CDR3, the DNA is TGTGCCAGCAGCTCGAGACTAGCGGATAACACCGGGGAGCTGTTTTTT. Amino acid sequence: CASSSRLADNTGELFF.

V usage is TRBV7-9 and J usage is TRBJ2-2; unclear D gene. CDR1 is SEHNR, CDR2 FQNEAQ, per germline (reference sequence). The CDR3 runs to 14 residues. V was cut by 1 base and J by 5 bases, with 8 bases left in between. The CDR3 reads CASSLELATGELFF. Written as DNA, the CDR3 is TGTGCCAGCAGCTTAGAGTTGGCGACCGGGGAGCTGTTTTTT.

The CDR3 nucleotides read TGCGCCAGCAGCCAAGAGACATGGCATACGCAGTATTTT. This sequence encodes CASSQETWHTQYF. This rearrangement joins TRBV4-3 to TRBJ2-3; D ambiguous. This CDR3 is built from 13 residues. Trimming removed 0 bases at V and 7 bases at J, with 8 bases between. Germline CDR1 reads LGHNA; CDR2 reads YSLEER.

J is TRBJ2-3 and V is TRBV12-5; D is undetermined. CDR3 length equals 13 residues. Trimming cost V 1 base and J 3 bases, with 5 bases left between them. Germline assignment: CDR1 LGHNT and CDR2 FRNRAP. DNA of the CDR3: TGTGCTAGTGGTTTGGGTGGTACAGATACGCAGTATTTT. As protein: CASGLGGTDTQYF.

This clone was detected only once. This chain connects TRBV6-5 to TRBJ1-1, with a possible D match to TRBD1 (5 bases). Germline loops: CDR1 MNHEY, CDR2 SVGAGI. The CDR3 extends over 15 amino acids. Trimming took off 2 bases at V and 1 base at J, with 11 bases between the two ends. CDR3 DNA sequence: TGTGCCAGCAGTTACCTTACGACAGCGAACACTGAAGCTTTCTTT. Its translation: CASSYLTTANTEAFF.

Only a few counts were recorded for this clone. The chain recombines TRBV6-5 with TRBJ1-3; D not certain. The germline CDR1 and CDR2 sequences are MNHEY and SVGAGI. The CDR3 spans 13 residues. V lost 5 bases to trimming and J lost 2 bases, with 7 bases between them. The CDR3 spells CASSPLPGNTIYF. CDR3 coding DNA: TGTGCCAGCAGTCCCCTCCCTGGAAACACCATATATTTT.